The 19 T cell receptor beta chains presented below share a single source sample, sequenced in a study of T cell responses to AZD1222 COVID-19 vaccine. Repertoires were generated with immunoSEQ multiplex PCR, while TCRdb's copy carries only in-frame clones and drops some. The sample contains around 130,000 clones, approximately 83% of which appear only once. The sequences come from peripheral blood, collected on day 0 of AZD1222 vaccination. The source is an adult in good health.

The rearrangement uses TRBV5-1 and TRBJ2-3; TRBD2 aligns across 7 bases. CDR3 length equals 15 residues. J lost 0 bases, V lost 4 bases, and 5 bases had no gene match. CDR1 is SGHRS, CDR2 YFSETQ, per germline. Written as DNA, the CDR3 is TGCGCCAGCAGCGAATTTAGCGGGAGCACAGATACGCAGTATTTT. Protein product: CASSEFSGSTDTQYF.

The chain employs TRBV6-4 and TRBJ1-5, with TRBD1 matching 7 bases. J gave up 7 bases and V 3 bases, and 9 bases lay outside the gene matches. This CDR3 has 15 residues. Per the germline V gene, CDR1 is MRHNA and CDR2 is SNTAGT. CDR3 nucleotides: TGTGCCAGCAGTGAAGGGGGCAGCCCGGGGCAGCCCCAGCATTTT. Its protein product is CASSEGGSPGQPQHF.

V usage is TRBV5-6 and J usage is TRBJ2-7; TRBD1 aligns across 9 bases. Germline V gene lookup returns CDR1 SGHDT and CDR2 YYEEEE. The CDR3 loop spans 16 amino acids. V lost 1 base and J lost 0; bases outside the gene matches: 5. CDR3 bases: TGTGCCAGCAGCTTGTGGGGGACAGGGAGCTCCTACGAGCAGTACTTC. Encoded protein: CASSLWGTGSSYEQYF.

V and J are TRBV29-1 and TRBJ1-1, with 7 bases aligning to TRBD1. Germline V CDR1 and CDR2: SQVTM, ANQGSEA. With V trimmed by 4 bases and J by 3 bases, 5 bases remained unmatched. The CDR3 length is 13 residues. The CDR3 DNA follows: TGCAGCGTTGCGGGACAGCGGGACACTGAAGCTTTCTTT. It codes for CSVAGQRDTEAFF.

This clone came up a few times. This chain joins TRBV9 and TRBJ1-3, with D unresolved. Germline V CDR1 and CDR2: SGDLS, YYNGEE. This CDR3 has 17 amino acids. The ends were cut back, 2 bases at V and 1 base at J, with 16 bases in the middle. The CDR3 DNA is TGTGCCAGCAGCGTGGGGATTAGAGACCTGTCTGGAAACACCATATATTTT. Protein product: CASSVGIRDLSGNTIYF.

The chain is built from TRBV7-7 and TRBJ1-4; weak D call: TRBD1 (6 bases). CDR3 length: 13 amino acids. Trimming stripped 4 bases from V and 8 bases from J, with 11 bases between. Germline V gene sequence: CDR1 SSHAT, CDR2 FNYEAQ (reference sequence). CDR3 bases: TGTGCCAGCAGCTCCCGGACAGCAGAAAAACTGTTTTTT. It translates to CASSSRTAEKLFF.

In this sample, this clone turned up once. V gene TRBV5-1 combines with J gene TRBJ2-7, with TRBD2 identical over 9 bases. CDR1 is SGHRS and CDR2 is YFSETQ in the germline V gene. CDR3 length: 15 amino acids. Losses at the gene ends were 4 bases for V and 0 bases for J; bases not matched to a gene: 5. Written as DNA, the CDR3 is TGCGCCAGCAGCGCAGCGGGAGGTAGCTCCTACGAGCAGTACTTC. Protein sequence: CASSAAGGSSYEQYF.

The J gene is TRBJ2-2, the V gene TRBV19; D uncertain. This CDR3 has 15 amino acids. The germline CDR1 and CDR2 sequences are LNHDA and SQIVND (reference sequence). Trimming removed 3 bases from V and 6 bases from J, with 14 bases in between. The CDR3 coding sequence is TGTGCCAGTAGTATGCCTGCTGCAGGTCCCGGGGAGCTGTTTTTT. Its translation: CASSMPAAGPGELFF.

The chain has TRBV6-2 or TRBV6-3 and TRBJ1-5; D uncertain. Germline assignment: CDR1 MNHEY and CDR2 SVGEGT. CDR3 length equals 14 residues. Trimming removed 2 bases at V and 3 bases at J, with 8 bases between. CDR3 residues: CASSYAYFNQPQHF. As DNA, the CDR3 is TGTGCCAGCAGTTACGCGTATTTCAATCAGCCCCAGCATTTT.

In DNA, the CDR3 is TGTGCCAGCAACGGGAGTCCCCTCGAGCAGTACTTC. It codes for CASNGSPLEQYF. The chain links TRBV11-2 to TRBJ2-7, with D perhaps TRBD2 (6 bases). Germline CDR1 SGHAT, CDR2 FQNNGV. This CDR3 spans 12 amino acids. V was pared by 7 bases and J by 6 bases, with 13 bases between.

The chain is built from TRBV9 and TRBJ2-2, with 8 bases identical to TRBD1. Germline CDR1 is SGDLS and CDR2 is YYNGEE. The trim removed 0 bases at V and 3 bases at J, leaving 10 bases unmatched. The length of the CDR3 is 18 residues. CDR3 coding DNA: TGTGCCAGCAGCGTAGCTACAGGGGGTCTAGGCGACACCGGGGAGCTGTTTTTT. It codes for CASSVATGGLGDTGELFF.

The chain has TRBV18 and TRBJ2-2; 7 bases line up with TRBD1. The germline V gene has CDR1 KGHSH and CDR2 LQKENI. The CDR3 is 17 residues long. Trimming removed 4 bases from V and 7 bases from J; junction bases left unmatched: 15. The CDR3 protein is CASSLGQLVASLGELFF. The CDR3 coding sequence is TGTGCCAGCTCACTGGGACAGCTCGTGGCCTCGCTCGGGGAGCTGTTTTTT. Together with reference TRBV18 and TRBJ2-2, the CDR3 gives the full variable domain: NAGVMQNPRHLVRRRGQEARLRCSPMKGHSHVYWYRQLPEEGLKFMVYLQKENIIDESGMPKERFSAEFPKEGPSILRIQQVVRGDSAAYFCASSLGQLVASLGELFFGEGSRLTVL.

V and J are TRBV11-2 and TRBJ2-1; TRBD2 matches 14 bases. Looked up from germline, CDR1 is SGHAT and CDR2 is FQNNGV. Unmatched junction bases numbered 6, after V lost 1 base and J lost 4 bases. The length of the CDR3 is 18 residues. CDR3: CASSLGGTSGGFYNEQFF. The CDR3, as DNA: TGTGCCAGCAGCTTAGGTGGGACTAGCGGGGGCTTTTACAATGAGCAGTTCTTC.

The chain uses TRBV19 and TRBJ1-1; D possibly corresponds to TRBD1 (6 bases). Per the germline V gene, CDR1 is LNHDA and CDR2 is SQIVND (reference sequence). V lost 2 bases to trimming and J lost 4 bases, with 11 bases between them. This CDR3 region has 14 residues. The CDR3: CASSILGGFTEAFF. The CDR3 bases are TGTGCCAGTAGTATATTAGGGGGGTTCACTGAAGCTTTCTTT.

The chain has TRBV7-8 and TRBJ1-1; no firm D call. The CDR3 has 12 residues. V gave up 4 bases and J gave up 2 bases, with 5 bases separating them. Germline CDR1 and CDR2: SGHVS and FQNEAQ. The CDR3 DNA follows: TGTGCCAGCAGCTACCAAAACACTGAAGCTTTCTTT. Encoded protein: CASSYQNTEAFF.

This rearrangement joins TRBV19 to TRBJ1-5; TRBD1 might be the D (5 bases). Germline V gives CDR1 LNHDA, CDR2 SQIVND (reference sequence). This CDR3 has 19 amino acids. V lost 3 bases and J 0 bases, leaving 21 bases between the germline ends. CDR3 DNA sequence: TGTGCCAGTAGTATGCAGGGAATCGGGCAAATATATAGCAATCAGCCCCAGCATTTT. Its protein is CASSMQGIGQIYSNQPQHF. Combining the CDR3 with reference TRBV19 and TRBJ1-5 gives the whole variable domain DGGITQSPKYLFRKEGQNVTLSCEQNLNHDAMYWYRQDPGQGLRLIYYSQIVNDFQKGDIAEGYSVSREKKESFPLTVTSAQKNPTAFYLCASSMQGIGQIYSNQPQHFGDGTRLSIL.

The chain combines TRBV28 with TRBJ2-1, with 14 bases fitting TRBD2. The germline CDR1 and CDR2 sequences are MDHEN and SYDVKM. This CDR3 spans 15 amino acids. The V segment lost 5 bases and the J segment 8 bases; nucleotides outside the gene matches: 5. The CDR3 DNA is TGTGCCAGCAGTCCGACTAGCGGGGGGGCGGATGAGCAGTTCTTC. Amino acid sequence: CASSPTSGGADEQFF. Drawing the rest from reference TRBV28 and TRBJ2-1, the complete variable domain is DVKVTQSSRYLVKRTGEKVFLECVQDMDHENMFWYRQDPGLGLRLIYFSYDVKMKEKGDIPEGYSVSREKKERFSLILESASTNQTSMYLCASSPTSGGADEQFFGPGTRLTVL.

The J gene is TRBJ2-7, the V gene TRBV20-1, with 9 bases fitting TRBD1. CDR3 length: 11 amino acids. The V gene's germline CDR1 is DFQATT and CDR2 SNEGSKA (reference sequence). V lost 6 bases, J lost 5 bases, and 2 bases stayed unmatched. The CDR3 DNA sequence: TGCAGTGCGGGGGACAGGGACGAGCAGTACTTC. Amino acid sequence: CSAGDRDEQYF.

The chain uses TRBV3-1 (or the pseudogene TRBV3-2) and TRBJ2-5; D not certain. This CDR3 contains 13 residues. Trimming cost V 4 bases and J 4 bases, with 10 bases left between them. Germline CDR1 and CDR2: LGHDT and YNNKEL (reference sequence). CDR3 in DNA: TGTGCCAGCAGCCCTCTAGAGGTAGAGACCCAGTACTTC. This encodes CASSPLEVETQYF.